The table lists the clone carrying this T cell receptor beta chain with a count of one. The data originate from a study of cytomegalovirus exposure and HLA in healthy donors. PCR amplification relied on 60 Vbeta primers (plus 13 Jbeta primers). Data came from immunoSEQ multiplex PCR; TCRdb stores just in-frame clones and leaves some out. The sample includes 85,000 to 130,000 clones, around 76% of them seen just once. CDR3 length equals 14 residues. Germline values: CDR1 LNHDA, CDR2 SQIVND (reference sequence). Trimming took 6 bases from V and 2 from J; bases not matched to a gene: 6. The chain combines TRBV19 with TRBJ1-1, with 7 bases fitting TRBD1. The TCR comes from a woman aged 50 to 60 in good health and CMV-seropositive. The specimen sequenced was PBMCs. CDR3 protein: CASRLWTGNTEAFF. CDR3 nucleotide sequence: TGTGCCAGTAGACTATGGACAGGAAACACTGAAGCTTTCTTT.